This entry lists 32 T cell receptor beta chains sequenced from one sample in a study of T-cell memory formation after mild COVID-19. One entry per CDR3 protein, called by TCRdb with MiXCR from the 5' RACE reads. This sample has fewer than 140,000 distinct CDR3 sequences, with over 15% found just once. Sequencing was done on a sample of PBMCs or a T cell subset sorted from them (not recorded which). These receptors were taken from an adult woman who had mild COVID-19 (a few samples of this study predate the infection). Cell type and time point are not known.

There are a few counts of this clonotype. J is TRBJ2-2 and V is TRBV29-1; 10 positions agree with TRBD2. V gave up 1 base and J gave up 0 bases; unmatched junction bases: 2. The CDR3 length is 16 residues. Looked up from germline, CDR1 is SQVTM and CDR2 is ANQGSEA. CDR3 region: CSVEGLAGANTGELFF. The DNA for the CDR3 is TGCAGCGTTGAAGGGCTAGCGGGGGCGAACACCGGGGAGCTGTTTTTT.

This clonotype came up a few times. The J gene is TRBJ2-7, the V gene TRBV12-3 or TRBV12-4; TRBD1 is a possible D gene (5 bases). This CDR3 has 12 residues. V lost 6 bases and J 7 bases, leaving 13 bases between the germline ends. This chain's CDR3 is CASSLRVSEQYF. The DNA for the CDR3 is TGTGCCAGCAGCCTCAGGGTTTCGGAGCAGTACTTC.

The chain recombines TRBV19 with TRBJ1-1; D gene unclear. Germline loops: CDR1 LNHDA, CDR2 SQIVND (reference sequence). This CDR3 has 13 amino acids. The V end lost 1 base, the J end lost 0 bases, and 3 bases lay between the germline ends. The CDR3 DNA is TGTGCCAGTAGTATAGTTGTGAACACTGAAGCTTTCTTT. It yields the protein CASSIVVNTEAFF.

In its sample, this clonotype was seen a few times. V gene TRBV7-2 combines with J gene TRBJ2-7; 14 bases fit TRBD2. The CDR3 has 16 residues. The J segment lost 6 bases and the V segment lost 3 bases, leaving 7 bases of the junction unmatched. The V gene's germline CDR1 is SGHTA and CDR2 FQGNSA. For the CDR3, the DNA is TGTGCCAGCAGCTTTCGACTAGCGGGAGGGCCGGGCGAGCAGTACTTC. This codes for CASSFRLAGGPGEQYF.

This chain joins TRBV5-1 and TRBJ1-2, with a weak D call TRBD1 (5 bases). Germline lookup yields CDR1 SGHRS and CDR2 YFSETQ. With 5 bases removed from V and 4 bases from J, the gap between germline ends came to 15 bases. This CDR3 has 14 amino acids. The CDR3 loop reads CASRIRDGLYGYTF. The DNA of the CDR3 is TGCGCCAGCAGAATTAGGGACGGACTCTATGGCTACACCTTC.

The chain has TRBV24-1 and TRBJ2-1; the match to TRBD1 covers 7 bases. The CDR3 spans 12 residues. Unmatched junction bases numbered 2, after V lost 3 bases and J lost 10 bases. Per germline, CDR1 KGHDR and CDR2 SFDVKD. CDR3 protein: CATSDPDREQFF. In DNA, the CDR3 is TGTGCCACCAGTGATCCGGACAGGGAGCAGTTCTTC.

The CDR3 region has the DNA TGTGCCAGCAGCGCGGAGGGACAGGGGGCTGAAGCTTTCTTT. Translating it yields CASSAEGQGAEAFF. The rearrangement links TRBV2 to TRBJ1-1, with 11 positions matching TRBD1. After removal of 6 bases from V and 6 bases from J, the junction contained 6 bases not matched to a gene. The CDR3 sequence is 14 residues long. Germline loops: CDR1 SNHLY, CDR2 FYNNEI.

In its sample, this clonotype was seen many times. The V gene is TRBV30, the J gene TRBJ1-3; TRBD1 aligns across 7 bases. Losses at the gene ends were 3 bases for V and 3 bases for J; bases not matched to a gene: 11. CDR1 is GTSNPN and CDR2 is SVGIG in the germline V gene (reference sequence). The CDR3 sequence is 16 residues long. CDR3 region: CAWRLNRGYGGNTIYF. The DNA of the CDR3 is TGTGCCTGGAGGCTCAACAGGGGATATGGTGGAAACACCATATATTTT.

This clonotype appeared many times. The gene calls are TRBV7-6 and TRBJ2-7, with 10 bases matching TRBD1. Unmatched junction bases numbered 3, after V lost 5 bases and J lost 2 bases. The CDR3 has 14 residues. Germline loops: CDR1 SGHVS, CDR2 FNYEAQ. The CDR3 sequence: CASSHGTGAYEQYF. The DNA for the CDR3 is TGTGCCAGCAGCCACGGGACAGGGGCCTACGAGCAGTACTTC.

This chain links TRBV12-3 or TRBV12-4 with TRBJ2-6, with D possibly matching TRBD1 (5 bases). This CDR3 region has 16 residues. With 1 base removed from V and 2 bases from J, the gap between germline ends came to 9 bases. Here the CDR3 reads CASSLVGAAGANVLTF. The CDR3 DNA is TGTGCCAGCAGTTTAGTAGGGGCGGCTGGGGCCAACGTCCTGACTTTC.

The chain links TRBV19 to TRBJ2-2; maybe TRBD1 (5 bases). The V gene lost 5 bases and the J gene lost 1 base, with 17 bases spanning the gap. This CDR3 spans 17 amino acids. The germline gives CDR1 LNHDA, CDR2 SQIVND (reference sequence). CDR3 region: CASSAGWADENTGELFF. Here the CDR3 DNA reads TGTGCCAGTAGTGCAGGGTGGGCAGACGAGAACACCGGGGAGCTGTTTTTT.

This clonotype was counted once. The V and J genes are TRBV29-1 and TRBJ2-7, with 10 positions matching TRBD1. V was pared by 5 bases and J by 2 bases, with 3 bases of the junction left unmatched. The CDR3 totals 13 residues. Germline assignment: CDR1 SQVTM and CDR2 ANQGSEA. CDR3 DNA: TGCAGCGTTTATGGGACAGGGGCCTACGAGCAGTACTTC. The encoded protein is CSVYGTGAYEQYF.

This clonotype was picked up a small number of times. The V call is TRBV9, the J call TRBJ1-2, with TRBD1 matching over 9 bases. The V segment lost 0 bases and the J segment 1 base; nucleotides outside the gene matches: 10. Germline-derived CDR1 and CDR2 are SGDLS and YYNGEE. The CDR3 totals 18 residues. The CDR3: CASSVAGDRVWNNYGYTF. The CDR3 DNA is TGTGCCAGCAGCGTAGCTGGGGACAGGGTTTGGAATAACTATGGCTACACCTTC.

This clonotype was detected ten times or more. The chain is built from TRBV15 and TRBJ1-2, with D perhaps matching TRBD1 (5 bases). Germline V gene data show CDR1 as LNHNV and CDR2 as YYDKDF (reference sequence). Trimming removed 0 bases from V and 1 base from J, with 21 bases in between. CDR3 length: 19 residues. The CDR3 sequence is CATSRDPGAGSTFNYGYTF. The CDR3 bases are TGTGCCACCAGCAGAGATCCCGGGGCAGGTTCGACTTTTAACTATGGCTACACCTTC.

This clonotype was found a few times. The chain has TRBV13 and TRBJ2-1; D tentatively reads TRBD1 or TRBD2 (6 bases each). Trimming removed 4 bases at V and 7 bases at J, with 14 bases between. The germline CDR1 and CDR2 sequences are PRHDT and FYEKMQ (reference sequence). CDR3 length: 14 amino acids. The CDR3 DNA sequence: TGTGCCAGCAGCTCCGGGGGCGCGGGGAATGAGCAGTTCTTC. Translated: CASSSGGAGNEQFF.

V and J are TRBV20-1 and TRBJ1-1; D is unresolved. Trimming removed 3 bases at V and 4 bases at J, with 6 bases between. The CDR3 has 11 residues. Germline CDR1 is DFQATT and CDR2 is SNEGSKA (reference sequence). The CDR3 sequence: CSARVLTEAFF. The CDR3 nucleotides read TGCAGTGCTAGGGTACTCACTGAAGCTTTCTTT.

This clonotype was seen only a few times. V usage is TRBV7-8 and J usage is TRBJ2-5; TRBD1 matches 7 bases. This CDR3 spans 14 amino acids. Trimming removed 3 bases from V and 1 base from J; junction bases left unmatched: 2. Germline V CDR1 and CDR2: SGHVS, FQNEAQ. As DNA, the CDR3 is TGTGCCAGCAGCTTCTGGGACAGCCAAGAGACCCAGTACTTC. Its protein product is CASSFWDSQETQYF.

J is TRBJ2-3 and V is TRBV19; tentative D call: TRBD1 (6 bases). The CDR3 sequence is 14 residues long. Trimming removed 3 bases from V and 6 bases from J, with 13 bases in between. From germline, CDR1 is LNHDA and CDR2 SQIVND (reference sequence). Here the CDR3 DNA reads TGTGCCAGTAGTATGGGGCAGGGGTTGGATACGCAGTATTTT. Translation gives CASSMGQGLDTQYF.

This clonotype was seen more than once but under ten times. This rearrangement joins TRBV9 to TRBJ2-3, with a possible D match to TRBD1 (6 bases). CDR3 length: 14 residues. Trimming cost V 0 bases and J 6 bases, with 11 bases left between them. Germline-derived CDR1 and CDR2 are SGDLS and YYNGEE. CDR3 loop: CASSVEGTMDTQYF. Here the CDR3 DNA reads TGTGCCAGCAGCGTAGAGGGGACAATGGATACGCAGTATTTT.

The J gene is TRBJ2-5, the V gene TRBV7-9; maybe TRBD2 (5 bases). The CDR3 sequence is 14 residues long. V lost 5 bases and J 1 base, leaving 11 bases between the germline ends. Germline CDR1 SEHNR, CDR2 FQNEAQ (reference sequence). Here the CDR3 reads CASSPTRAQETQYF. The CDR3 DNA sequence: TGTGCCAGCAGCCCTACTAGGGCCCAAGAGACCCAGTACTTC. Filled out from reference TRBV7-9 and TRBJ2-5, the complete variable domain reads DTGVSQNPRHKITKRGQNVTFRCDPISEHNRLYWYRQTLGQGPEFLTYFQNEAQLEKSRLLSDRFSAERPKGSFSTLEIQRTEQGDSAMYLCASSPTRAQETQYFGPGTRLLVL.

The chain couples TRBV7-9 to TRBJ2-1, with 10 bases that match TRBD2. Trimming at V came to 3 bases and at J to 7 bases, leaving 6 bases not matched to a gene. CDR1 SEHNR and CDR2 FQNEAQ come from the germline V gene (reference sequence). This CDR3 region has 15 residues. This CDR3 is CASSLSSGSWNEQFF. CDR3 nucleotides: TGTGCCAGCAGCTTGTCTAGCGGGAGCTGGAATGAGCAGTTCTTC.

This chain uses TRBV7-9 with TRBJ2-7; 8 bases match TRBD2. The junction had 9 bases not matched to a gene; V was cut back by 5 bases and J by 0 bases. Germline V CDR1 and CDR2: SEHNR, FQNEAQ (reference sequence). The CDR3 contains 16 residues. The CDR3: CASSPRKAGVSYEQYF. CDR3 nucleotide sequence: TGTGCCAGCAGCCCCAGGAAAGCGGGAGTCTCCTACGAGCAGTACTTC. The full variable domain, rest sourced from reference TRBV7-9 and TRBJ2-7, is DTGVSQNPRHKITKRGQNVTFRCDPISEHNRLYWYRQTLGQGPEFLTYFQNEAQLEKSRLLSDRFSAERPKGSFSTLEIQRTEQGDSAMYLCASSPRKAGVSYEQYFGPGTRLTVT.

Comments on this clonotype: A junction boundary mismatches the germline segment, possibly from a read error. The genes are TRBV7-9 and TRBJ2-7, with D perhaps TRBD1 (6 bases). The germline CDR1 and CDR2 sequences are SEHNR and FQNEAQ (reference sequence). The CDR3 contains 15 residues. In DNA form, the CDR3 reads TGTGCCAGCAGCTTAAGTCGGACAGAGAGAGGTCACAGGAGTTTC. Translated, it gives CASSLSRTERGHRSF.

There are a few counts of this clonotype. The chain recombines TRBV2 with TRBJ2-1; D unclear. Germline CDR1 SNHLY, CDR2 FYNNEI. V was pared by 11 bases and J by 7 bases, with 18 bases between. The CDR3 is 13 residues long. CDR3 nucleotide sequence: TGTGCCTCCTCGGGTCGGGTTTCTAATGAGCAGTTCTTC. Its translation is CASSGRVSNEQFF. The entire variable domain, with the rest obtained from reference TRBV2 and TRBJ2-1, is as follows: EPEVTQTPSHQVTQMGQEVILRCVPISNHLYFYWYRQILGQKVEFLVSFYNNEISEKSEIFDDQFSVERPDGSNFTLKIRSTKLEDSAMYFCASSGRVSNEQFFGPGTRLTVL.

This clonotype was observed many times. The chain's CDR3 is CASSARGAGVSYEQYF. Written as DNA, the CDR3 is TGTGCCAGCAGTGCCAGAGGGGCGGGAGTGTCCTACGAGCAGTACTTC. The chain links TRBV12-3 or TRBV12-4 to TRBJ2-7; 7 nucleotides agree with TRBD2. This CDR3 spans 16 amino acids. After removal of 5 bases from V and 1 base from J, the junction contained 11 bases not matched to a gene.

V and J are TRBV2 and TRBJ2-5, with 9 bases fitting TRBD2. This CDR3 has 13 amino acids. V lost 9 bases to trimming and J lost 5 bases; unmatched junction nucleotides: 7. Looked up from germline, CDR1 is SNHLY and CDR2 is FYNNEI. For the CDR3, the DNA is TGTGCCAGTACGGGACTAGCATACGAGACCCAGTACTTC. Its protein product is CASTGLAYETQYF.

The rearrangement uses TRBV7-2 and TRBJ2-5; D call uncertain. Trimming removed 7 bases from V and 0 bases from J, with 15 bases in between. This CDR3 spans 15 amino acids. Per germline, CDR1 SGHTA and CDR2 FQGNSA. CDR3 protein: CASTPAVSYQETQYF. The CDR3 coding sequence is TGTGCCAGCACCCCCGCGGTTTCGTACCAAGAGACCCAGTACTTC.

As DNA, the CDR3 is TGTGCCAGCAGCTTTAAAACTCGAAGGGGCTCCTACAATGAGCAGTTCTTC. Translating gives CASSFKTRRGSYNEQFF. The chain couples TRBV5-6 to TRBJ2-1; the D gene is possibly TRBD1 (5 bases). The CDR3 totals 17 residues. Germline V gene sequence: CDR1 SGHDT, CDR2 YYEEEE. Trimming stripped 2 bases from V and 0 bases from J, with 15 bases between.

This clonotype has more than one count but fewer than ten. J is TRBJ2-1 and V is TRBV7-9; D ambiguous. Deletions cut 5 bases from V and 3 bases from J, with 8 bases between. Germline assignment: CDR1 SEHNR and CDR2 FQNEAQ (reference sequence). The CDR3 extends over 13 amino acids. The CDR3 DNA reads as TGTGCCAGCAGCCAGGAGCTCTACAATGAGCAGTTCTTC. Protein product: CASSQELYNEQFF.

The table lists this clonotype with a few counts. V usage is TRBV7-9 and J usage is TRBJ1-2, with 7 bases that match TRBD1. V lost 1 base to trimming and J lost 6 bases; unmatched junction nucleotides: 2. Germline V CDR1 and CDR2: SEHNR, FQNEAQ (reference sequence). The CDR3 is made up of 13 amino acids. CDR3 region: CASSLEQGNGYTF. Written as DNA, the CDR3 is TGTGCCAGCAGCTTAGAACAGGGGAATGGCTACACCTTC.

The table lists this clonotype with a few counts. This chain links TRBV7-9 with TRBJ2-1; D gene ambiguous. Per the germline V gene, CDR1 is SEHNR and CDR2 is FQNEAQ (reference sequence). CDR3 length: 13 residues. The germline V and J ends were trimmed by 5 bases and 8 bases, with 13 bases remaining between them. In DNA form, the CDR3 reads TGTGCCAGCAGCCCTACGGCCAGTGATGAGCAGTTCTTC. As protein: CASSPTASDEQFF.

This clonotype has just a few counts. In DNA, the CDR3 is TGCGCCAGCAGCCAGGATGACGGGAGGGCCCCACTACGTCATGAGCAGTTCTTC. Translation gives CASSQDDGRAPLRHEQFF. This chain links TRBV4-3 with TRBJ2-1, with 8 bases matching TRBD2. This CDR3 comprises 18 residues. CDR1 LGHNA and CDR2 YSLEER come from the germline V gene. Trimming took 3 bases from V and 8 from J; bases not matched to a gene: 18.